This TCR beta chain is drawn from a study of cytomegalovirus exposure and HLA in healthy donors. In the study overall: Earlier work reported 95 million to 130 million unique TCR beta sequences from about 179 million T cells. Findings and caveats of the study: In vitro assays verified that three CMV-associated chains recognized CMV antigens specifically. In a later analysis, V- and J-gene trimming of beta chains associated with a DCLRE1C missense variant, replicated independently.

This clone was found once. What it recognizes is unknown. 60 Vbeta and 13 Jbeta primers were used in PCR. Method: immunoSEQ multiplex PCR; TCRdb's copy keeps in-frame clones and lacks some. The table has 150,000 to 160,000 clones, approximately 84% seen once. The sequence came from a young woman in good health and CMV-seronegative. Sequencing was performed on PBMCs.

The CDR3 sequence is CASSWMTGSSNEQFF. In DNA form, the CDR3 reads TGTGCCAGTAGTTGGATGACAGGGTCGTCCAATGAGCAGTTCTTC. This chain connects TRBV19 to TRBJ2-1, with 7 bases identical to TRBD1. The CDR3 sequence is 15 residues long. The junction had 10 bases not matched to a gene; V was cut back by 5 bases and J by 6 bases. The germline gives CDR1 LNHDA, CDR2 SQIVND (reference sequence). The full variable domain, in which reference TRBV19 and TRBJ2-1 provide the parts outside the CDR3, is DGGITQSPKYLFRKEGQNVTLSCEQNLNHDAMYWYRQDPGQGLRLIYYSQIVNDFQKGDIAEGYSVSREKKESFPLTVTSAQKNPTAFYLCASSWMTGSSNEQFFGPGTRLTVL.